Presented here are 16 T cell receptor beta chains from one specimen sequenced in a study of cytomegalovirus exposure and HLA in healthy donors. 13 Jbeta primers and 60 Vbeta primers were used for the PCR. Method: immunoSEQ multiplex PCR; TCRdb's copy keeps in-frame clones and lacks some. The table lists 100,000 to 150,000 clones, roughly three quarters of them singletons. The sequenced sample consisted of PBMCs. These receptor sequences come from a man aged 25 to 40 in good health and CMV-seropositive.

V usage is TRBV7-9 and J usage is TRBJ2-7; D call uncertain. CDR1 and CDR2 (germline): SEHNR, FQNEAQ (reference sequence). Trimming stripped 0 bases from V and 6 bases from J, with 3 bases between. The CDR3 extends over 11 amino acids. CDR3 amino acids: CASSLALEQYF. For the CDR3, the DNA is TGTGCCAGCAGCTTAGCACTCGAGCAGTACTTC.

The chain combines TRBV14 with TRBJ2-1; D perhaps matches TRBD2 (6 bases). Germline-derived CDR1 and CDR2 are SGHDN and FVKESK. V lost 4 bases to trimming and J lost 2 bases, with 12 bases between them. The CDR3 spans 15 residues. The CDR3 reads CASSPGVAAYNEQFF. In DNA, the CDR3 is TGTGCCAGCAGCCCTGGGGTAGCGGCCTACAATGAGCAGTTCTTC.

The chain's CDR3 is CATSMGGFGSSYNEQFF. CDR3 in DNA: TGTGCCACCAGCATGGGGGGTTTTGGGAGCTCCTACAATGAGCAGTTCTTC. This chain joins TRBV15 and TRBJ2-1; a possible D gene is TRBD2 (6 bases). V lost 4 bases and J 0 bases, leaving 16 bases between the germline ends. This CDR3 region has 17 residues. CDR1 LNHNV and CDR2 YYDKDF come from the germline V gene (reference sequence).

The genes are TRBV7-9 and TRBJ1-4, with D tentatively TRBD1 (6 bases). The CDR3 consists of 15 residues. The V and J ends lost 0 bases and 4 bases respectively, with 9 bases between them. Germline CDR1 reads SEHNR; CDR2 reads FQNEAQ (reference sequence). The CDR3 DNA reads TGTGCCAGCAGCTTAGCTACAGGGCTTAATGAAAAACTGTTTTTT. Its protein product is CASSLATGLNEKLFF. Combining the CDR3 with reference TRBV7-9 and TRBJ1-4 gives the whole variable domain DTGVSQNPRHKITKRGQNVTFRCDPISEHNRLYWYRQTLGQGPEFLTYFQNEAQLEKSRLLSDRFSAERPKGSFSTLEIQRTEQGDSAMYLCASSLATGLNEKLFFGSGTQLSVL.

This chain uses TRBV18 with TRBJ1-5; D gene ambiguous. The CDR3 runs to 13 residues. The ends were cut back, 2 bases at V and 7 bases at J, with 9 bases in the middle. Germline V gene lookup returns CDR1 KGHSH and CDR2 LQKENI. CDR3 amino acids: CASSPGRGQPQHF. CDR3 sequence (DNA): TGTGCCAGCTCACCAGGACGGGGACAGCCCCAGCATTTT.

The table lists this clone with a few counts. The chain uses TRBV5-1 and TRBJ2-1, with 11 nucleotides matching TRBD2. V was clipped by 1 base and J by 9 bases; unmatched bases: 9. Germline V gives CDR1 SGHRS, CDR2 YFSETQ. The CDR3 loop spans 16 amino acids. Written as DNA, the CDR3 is TGCGCCAGCAGCTTGTTTTCGACTAGCGGGAATGTTGAGCAGTTCTTC. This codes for CASSLFSTSGNVEQFF.

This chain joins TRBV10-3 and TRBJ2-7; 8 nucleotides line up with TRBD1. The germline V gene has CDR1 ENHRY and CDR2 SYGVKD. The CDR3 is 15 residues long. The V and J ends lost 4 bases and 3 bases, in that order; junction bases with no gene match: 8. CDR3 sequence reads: CAISGGAGQGYEQYF. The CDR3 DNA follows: TGTGCCATCAGTGGAGGGGCCGGACAGGGCTACGAGCAGTACTTC.

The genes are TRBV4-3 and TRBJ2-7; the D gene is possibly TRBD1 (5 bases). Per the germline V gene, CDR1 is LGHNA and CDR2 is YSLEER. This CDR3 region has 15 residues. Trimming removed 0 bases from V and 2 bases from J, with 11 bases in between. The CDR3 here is CASSQDSGYTYEQYF. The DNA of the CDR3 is TGCGCCAGCAGCCAAGATTCAGGGTATACCTACGAGCAGTACTTC.

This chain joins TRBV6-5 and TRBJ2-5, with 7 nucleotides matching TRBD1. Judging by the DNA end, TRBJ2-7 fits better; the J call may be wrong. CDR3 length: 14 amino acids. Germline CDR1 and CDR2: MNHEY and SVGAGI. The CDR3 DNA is TGTGCCAGCAACCAGTTACAGGGGTCCTACGAGCAGTACTTC. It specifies CASNQLQGSYEQYF.

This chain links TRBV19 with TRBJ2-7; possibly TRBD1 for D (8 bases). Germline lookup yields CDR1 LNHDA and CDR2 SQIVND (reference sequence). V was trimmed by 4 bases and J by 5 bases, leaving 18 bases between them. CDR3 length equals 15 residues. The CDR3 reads CASSTGQGGWDEQYF. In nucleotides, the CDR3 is TGTGCCAGTAGTACCGGACAGGGAGGGTGGGACGAGCAGTACTTC.

CDR3 loop: CASSLAGGNYPYEQYF. CDR3 sequence (DNA): TGTGCCAGCAGCTTGGCTGGGGGGAACTACCCCTACGAGCAGTACTTC. The J gene is TRBJ2-7, the V gene TRBV5-4; D might be TRBD2 (6 bases). Between the trimmed V and J ends, which lost 0 bases and 2 bases, there was a span of 15 bases. Germline CDR1 and CDR2: SGHNT and YYREEE (reference sequence). The CDR3 spans 16 residues.

The CDR3 nucleotides read TGTGCCATCAGTGAGTCAGGGGGATCCGGAAACACCATATATTTT. Protein: CAISESGGSGNTIYF. The chain carries TRBV10-3 and TRBJ1-3; D is possibly TRBD1 (6 bases). The germline gives CDR1 ENHRY, CDR2 SYGVKD. CDR3 length equals 15 residues. Trimming took off 0 bases at V and 4 bases at J, with 10 bases between the two ends.

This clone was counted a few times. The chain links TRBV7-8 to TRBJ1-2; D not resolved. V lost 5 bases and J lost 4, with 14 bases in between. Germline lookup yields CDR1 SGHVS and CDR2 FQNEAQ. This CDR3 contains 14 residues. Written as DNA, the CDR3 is TGTGCCAGCAGCCCTAGAGGGCGGCCCTATGGCTACACCTTC. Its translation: CASSPRGRPYGYTF.

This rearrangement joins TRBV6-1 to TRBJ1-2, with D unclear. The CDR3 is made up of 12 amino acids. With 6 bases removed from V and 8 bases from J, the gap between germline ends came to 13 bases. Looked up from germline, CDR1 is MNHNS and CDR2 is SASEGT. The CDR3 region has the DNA TGTGCCAGCAGCAACCTTCAGAGGGGCTACACCTTC. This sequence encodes CASSNLQRGYTF.

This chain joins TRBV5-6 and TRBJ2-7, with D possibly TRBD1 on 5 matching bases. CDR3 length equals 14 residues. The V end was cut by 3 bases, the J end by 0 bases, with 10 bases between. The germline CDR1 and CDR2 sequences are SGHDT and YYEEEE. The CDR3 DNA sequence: TGTGCCAGCAGCTCCACAGGAACCTCCTACGAGCAGTACTTC. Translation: CASSSTGTSYEQYF. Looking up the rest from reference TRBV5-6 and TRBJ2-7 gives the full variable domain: DAGVTQSPTHLIKTRGQQVTLRCSPKSGHDTVSWYQQALGQGPQFIFQYYEEEERQRGNFPDRFSGHQFPNYSSELNVNALLLGDSALYLCASSSTGTSYEQYFGPGTRLTVT.

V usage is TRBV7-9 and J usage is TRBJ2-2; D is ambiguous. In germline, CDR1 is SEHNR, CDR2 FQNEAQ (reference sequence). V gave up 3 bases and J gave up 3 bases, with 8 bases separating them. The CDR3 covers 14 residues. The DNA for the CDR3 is TGTGCCAGCAGCTTGGAACAGTACACCGGGGAGCTGTTTTTT. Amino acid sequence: CASSLEQYTGELFF.